This T cell receptor beta chain was captured in a study of early stage breast cancer tumors. Background on the study: Each sample averaged approximately 10-fold read coverage. Study-wide points: Compared with adjacent normal breast, tumors showed about 2.4-fold denser, more clonal T cells. Bulk DNA sequencing of unsorted cells missed chain pairing and markers.

On this clone itself: The antigen is unknown.

Each sample had two DNA replicates, 0.5 to 0.65 ug blood or around 1.4 ug tissue. TCRdb keeps only in-frame clones here, not all; method: immunoSEQ multiplex PCR. Among some 70,000 clones listed, around four fifths were seen once. The sample taken for sequencing was blood. This sequence was found in a person in their 60s with breast cancer.

As DNA, the CDR3 is TGTGCCAGCTCCAATGGGGCCCAAGATACGCAGTATTTT. Encoded protein: CASSNGAQDTQYF. The J gene is TRBJ2-3, the V gene TRBV18; a possible D gene is TRBD1 (5 bases). The CDR3 extends over 13 amino acids. From germline, CDR1 is KGHSH and CDR2 LQKENI. Trimming pared 6 bases from V and 5 bases from J, leaving 12 bases between. The full variable domain, in which reference TRBV18 and TRBJ2-3 provide the parts outside the CDR3, is NAGVMQNPRHLVRRRGQEARLRCSPMKGHSHVYWYRQLPEEGLKFMVYLQKENIIDESGMPKERFSAEFPKEGPSILRIQQVVRGDSAAYFCASSNGAQDTQYFGPGTRLTVL.